Listed below are T cell receptor beta chains from one sample, sequenced in a study of blood T cell repertoires in COVID-19. Repertoires were generated with immunoSEQ multiplex PCR, while TCRdb's copy carries only in-frame clones and drops some. This sample carries roughly 34,000 clones, 75% to 85% of them seen once, and the ten largest clones take 13% to 15%. Input material: peripheral blood. These TCRs come from a woman in her 70s with acute or convalescent COVID-19. Each CDR3 is given with its conserved first and last residue. D genes are given only for firm matches. Size is omitted from some rows. Given values are once, few, many or a class for expanded clones.

v_gene,abundance,d_gene,len,j_gene,CDR3nt,CDR3aa
TRBV27,-,-,14,TRBJ2-1,TGTGCCAGCAGTTTGGGGGCAGCGGGGAATGAGCAGTTCTTC,CASSLGAAGNEQFF
TRBV5-1,-,TRBD2,16,TRBJ2-5,TGCGCCAGCAGCTATGGCCTAGCGGGAATTCCGGAGACCCAGTACTTC,CASSYGLAGIPETQYF
TRBV19,-,TRBD1,14,TRBJ2-1,TGTGCCAGCTCGGGACAGCTCTCCTACAATGAGCAGTTCTTC,CASSGQLSYNEQFF
TRBV2,-,-,13,TRBJ1-4,TGTGCCAGCAGTGGGCAGAGGAATGAAAAACTGTTTTTT,CASSGQRNEKLFF
TRBV20-1,once,-,10,TRBJ2-5,TGCAGTGCTACGGAGGAGACCCAGTACTTC,CSATEETQYF
TRBV3-1/TRBV3-2,-,TRBD1,14,TRBJ2-5,TGTGCCAGCAGCCAATCCGGGACAGGAGAGACCCAGTACTTC,CASSQSGTGETQYF
TRBV19,-,-,13,TRBJ2-7,TGTGCCAGTAGTATCGGCCCTGGCGGCGAGCAGTACTTC,CASSIGPGGEQYF
TRBV6-6,-,-,16,TRBJ2-7,TGTGCCAGCCGAGACAGGAATCTCGAAGGGACCTACGAGCAGTACTTC,CASRDRNLEGTYEQYF
TRBV5-6,-,TRBD1,14,TRBJ2-5,TGTGCCAGCAGGCGACAGGGAATGAGAGAGACCCAGTACTTC,CASRRQGMRETQYF
TRBV5-1,-,TRBD2,16,TRBJ2-3,TGCGCCAGCAGCTTCGTTAGCGGGGGGAACACAGATACGCAGTATTTT,CASSFVSGGNTDTQYF
TRBV19,-,-,12,TRBJ1-4,TGTGCCAGTAGGTTGGCAGGATCAGAACTGTTTTTT,CASRLAGSELFF
TRBV7-9,-,-,17,TRBJ2-2,TGTGCCAGCAGAAGCGGGCCCGGAAGGTTGTTTGCCGGGGAGCTGTTTTTT,CASRSGPGRLFAGELFF
TRBV5-1,-,-,16,TRBJ2-3,TGCGCCAGCAGCCCTGGGCGGGGGCCGGGCACAGATACGCAGTATTTT,CASSPGRGPGTDTQYF
TRBV29-1,-,TRBD1,14,TRBJ2-7,TGCAGCGTTGTTGGTCCAGGGGGCTCGTACGAGCAGTACTTC,CSVVGPGGSYEQYF
TRBV11-2,-,-,14,TRBJ2-7,TGTGCCAGCAGCTTGTCGTTCCTTAGTGACGAGCAGTACTTC,CASSLSFLSDEQYF
TRBV27,-,TRBD2,17,TRBJ2-1,TGTGCCAGCAGTTCTCTCCGACTAGCGGGAGGTTACAATGAGCAGTTCTTC,CASSSLRLAGGYNEQFF
TRBV5-8,few,-,15,TRBJ1-2,TGTGCCAGCAGCTTTTCGCCGGGACAACCACGAGGCTACACCTTC,CASSFSPGQPRGYTF
TRBV7-9,-,TRBD2,16,TRBJ2-1,TGTGCCAGCAGCCATAGGAGCGGGGGGGCGACGAATGAGCAGTTCTTC,CASSHRSGGATNEQFF
TRBV19,-,TRBD2,17,TRBJ2-1,TGTGCCAGTAGCCCAGGCGGGACTAGTCCGTTTGACAATGAGCAGTTCTTC,CASSPGGTSPFDNEQFF
TRBV10-2,-,TRBD2,13,TRBJ2-7,TGCGCCAGCCGTAGCGGGGTGGCCTACGAGCAGTACTTC,CASRSGVAYEQYF
TRBV28,-,TRBD1,14,TRBJ1-2,TGTGCCAGCAGTTTAGGGACAGGGGGCTATGGCTACACCTTC,CASSLGTGGYGYTF